This is a list of T cell receptor beta chains from one sample in a study of T-cell reconstitution after alpha-beta-depleted transplantation in children. TCRdb recomputed calls from the PCR reads with MiXCR, one row per CDR3 protein. The sample carries roughly 420,000 distinct CDR3 sequences, 15% to 20% recorded once. The material was PBMCs, mostly from graft donor cells, obtained 360 days after TCRalphabeta/CD19-depleted stem cell transplant. The receptors here all came from a boy under two years old who had a stem cell transplant for Wiskott-Aldrich syndrome, so the T cells may come from the graft donor. Each CDR3 is given with its conserved first and last residue.

j_call: TRBJ2-1; v_call: TRBV20-1; cdr3_aa: CSASRGKGSYNEQFF
j_call: TRBJ2-7; v_call: TRBV6-5; cdr3_aa: CASRWGGDEQYF
j_call: TRBJ1-1; v_call: TRBV20-1; cdr3_aa: CSAKPGPNTEAFF
j_call: TRBJ2-1; v_call: TRBV24-1; cdr3_aa: CATSDFPGLAGASYNEQFF
j_call: TRBJ2-7; v_call: TRBV11-2; cdr3_aa: CASSPSLAGGYEQYF
j_call: TRBJ1-5; v_call: TRBV12-3/TRBV12-4; cdr3_aa: CASSLKGTANQPQHF
j_call: TRBJ2-3; v_call: TRBV20-1; cdr3_aa: CSASPGSDTQYF
j_call: TRBJ1-4; v_call: TRBV7-2; cdr3_aa: CASSLGGQGEKLFF
j_call: TRBJ2-5; v_call: TRBV12-3/TRBV12-4; cdr3_aa: CASRLGAPQETQYF
j_call: TRBJ1-2; v_call: TRBV2; cdr3_aa: CASSEAPGQGGGYTF
j_call: TRBJ2-3; v_call: TRBV24-1; cdr3_aa: CATSDLRGLTQYF
j_call: TRBJ1-1; v_call: TRBV10-3; cdr3_aa: CATRGVIRDKAFF
j_call: TRBJ1-2; v_call: TRBV12-3/TRBV12-4; cdr3_aa: CASRSGGANYGYTF
j_call: TRBJ2-5; v_call: TRBV5-1; cdr3_aa: CASSLTLAGGETQYF
j_call: TRBJ2-3; v_call: TRBV12-3/TRBV12-4; cdr3_aa: CASSSPGQGWWGTDTQYF
j_call: TRBJ2-1; v_call: TRBV6-2/TRBV6-3; cdr3_aa: CASSYTQGSWNEQFF
j_call: TRBJ2-2; v_call: TRBV29-1; cdr3_aa: CSTRTGTTGELFF